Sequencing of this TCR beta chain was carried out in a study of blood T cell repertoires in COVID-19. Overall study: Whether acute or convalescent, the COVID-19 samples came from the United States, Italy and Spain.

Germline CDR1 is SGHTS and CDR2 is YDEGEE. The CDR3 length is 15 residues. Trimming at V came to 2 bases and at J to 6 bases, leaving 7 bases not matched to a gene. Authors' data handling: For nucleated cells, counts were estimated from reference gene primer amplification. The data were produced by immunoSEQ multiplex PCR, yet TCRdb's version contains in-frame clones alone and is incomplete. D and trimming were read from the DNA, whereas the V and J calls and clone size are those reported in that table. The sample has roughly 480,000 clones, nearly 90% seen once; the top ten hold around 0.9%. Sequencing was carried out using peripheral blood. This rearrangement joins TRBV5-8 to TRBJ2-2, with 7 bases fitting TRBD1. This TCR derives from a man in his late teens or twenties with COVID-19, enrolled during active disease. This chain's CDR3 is CASSLYRGYAGELFF. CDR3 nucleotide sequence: TGTGCCAGCAGCTTATACAGGGGATACGCCGGGGAGCTGTTTTTT. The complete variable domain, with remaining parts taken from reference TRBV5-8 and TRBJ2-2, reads EAGVTQSPTHLIKTRGQQATLRCSPISGHTSVYWYQQALGLGLQFLLWYDEGEERNRGNFPPRFSGRQFPNYSSELNVNALELEDSALYLCASSLYRGYAGELFFGEGSRLTVL.